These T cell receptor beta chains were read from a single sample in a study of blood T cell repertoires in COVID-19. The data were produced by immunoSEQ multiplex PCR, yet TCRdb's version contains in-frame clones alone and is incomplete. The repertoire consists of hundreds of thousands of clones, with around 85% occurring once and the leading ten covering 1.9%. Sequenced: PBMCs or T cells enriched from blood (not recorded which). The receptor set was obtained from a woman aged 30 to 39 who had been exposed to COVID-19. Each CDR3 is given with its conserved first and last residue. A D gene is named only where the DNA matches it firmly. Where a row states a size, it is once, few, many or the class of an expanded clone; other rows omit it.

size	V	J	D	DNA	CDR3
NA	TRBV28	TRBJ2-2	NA	TGTGCCAGCACCATTCCGGGACACGTTAACACCGGGGAGCTGTTTTTT	CASTIPGHVNTGELFF
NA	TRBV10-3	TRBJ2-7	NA	TGTGCCATCAGTGAGTCGAATGCTGGAGTGGCCTACGAGCAGTACTTC	CAISESNAGVAYEQYF
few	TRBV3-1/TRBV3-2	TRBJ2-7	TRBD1	TGTGCCAGCAGCGCTCAGGACAGGGTTCACGAGCAGTACTTC	CASSAQDRVHEQYF
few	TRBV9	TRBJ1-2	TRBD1	TGTGCCAGCAGCGAGACAGGGGGCGAGGGCGGCTACACCTTC	CASSETGGEGGYTF
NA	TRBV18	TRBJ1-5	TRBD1	TGTGCCAGCTCACCTCAAGGGACAGGCAATCAGCCCCAGCATTTT	CASSPQGTGNQPQHF
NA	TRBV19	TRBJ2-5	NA	TGTGCCAGTAGTATAGTTAACGGGGAGACCCAGTACTTC	CASSIVNGETQYF
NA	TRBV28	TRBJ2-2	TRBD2	TGTGCCAGCAGTAGGCTAGCGGGGACCGGCGGGGAGCTGTTTTTT	CASSRLAGTGGELFF
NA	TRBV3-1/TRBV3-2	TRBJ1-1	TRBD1	TGTGCCAGCAGCCAAGCAGGGGGCGCCACTGAAGCTTTCTTT	CASSQAGGATEAFF
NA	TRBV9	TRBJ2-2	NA	TGTGCCAGCAGCGTAGGTCCTGACGGAGCGAACACCGGGGAGCTGTTTTTT	CASSVGPDGANTGELFF
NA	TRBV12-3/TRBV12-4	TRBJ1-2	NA	TGTGCCAGCAGTTTACAGGGATCGGAAGGCTACACCTTC	CASSLQGSEGYTF
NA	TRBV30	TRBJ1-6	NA	TGTGCCTGGAGTGTTGATCCACCTAACAATTCACCCCTCCACTTT	CAWSVDPPNNSPLHF
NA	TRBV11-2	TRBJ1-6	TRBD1	TGTGCCAGCAGCTTTCGTAGGGACAGCAATAATTCACCCCTCCACTTT	CASSFRRDSNNSPLHF
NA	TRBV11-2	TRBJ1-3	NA	TGTGCCAGCAGCTTAAGGCGAGGGCGCAACACCATATATTTT	CASSLRRGRNTIYF
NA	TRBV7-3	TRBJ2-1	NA	TGTGCCAGCAGCTTACTCGGAGGGTCCGGGTCTCGGGAGCAGTTCTTC	CASSLLGGSGSREQFF
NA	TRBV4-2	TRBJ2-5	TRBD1	TGTGCCAGCAGCCAAGATCCCGGACAGGGGTTGGAGACCCAGTACTTC	CASSQDPGQGLETQYF
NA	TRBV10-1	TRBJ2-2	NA	TGCGCCAGCAGGCAGGGTAATGGCGCCGGGGAGCTGTTTTTT	CASRQGNGAGELFF
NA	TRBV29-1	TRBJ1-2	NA	TGCAGCGTATCAGGGGACGTCTATGGCTACACCTTC	CSVSGDVYGYTF
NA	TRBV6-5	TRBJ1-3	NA	TGTGCCAGCAGCCCCGACAGAAGGAGTGGCACCATATATTTT	CASSPDRRSGTIYF
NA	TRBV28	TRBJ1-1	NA	TGTGCCAGCAGCCTCTCGGCAGGGTTAGCTTTCTTT	CASSLSAGLAFF
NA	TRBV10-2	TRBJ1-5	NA	TGCGCCAGCAGTGAGGTGTTCAGGGTAAATCAGCCCCAGCATTTT	CASSEVFRVNQPQHF
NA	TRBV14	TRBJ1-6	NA	TGTGCCAGCAGTCCAGGGAATTCACCCCTCCACTTT	CASSPGNSPLHF
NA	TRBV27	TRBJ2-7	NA	TGTGCCAGCAGTTTATCAGACAGCCGCCTTTCCTACGAGCAGTACTTC	CASSLSDSRLSYEQYF